Listed below are T cell receptor beta chains from one sample, sequenced in a study of CD8+ T cells in alopecia areata. Measured with immunoSEQ multiplex PCR; TCRdb has only the in-frame clones, and not every one. This sample yields 140,000 to 150,000 clones, of which approximately 56% are seen a single time; 35% to 40% belongs to the top ten. Sequencing input: CD8+ T cells sorted from blood. The receptor set was obtained from a human donor in good health. Each CDR3 is given with its conserved first and last residue. A D gene is named only where the DNA matches it firmly. A row's size may be missing; if present it is once, few, many or a size class.

j_call clone_size d_call v_call cdr3_aa cdr3_nt
TRBJ1-5 NA TRBD1 TRBV27 CASSPYPGTDNQPQHF TGTGCCAGCAGTCCCTATCCCGGGACAGATAATCAGCCCCAGCATTTT
TRBJ2-2 few TRBD2 TRBV7-6 CASSIPYSSGDINSNTGELFF TGTGCCAGCAGCATCCCGTACTCTAGCGGGGATATAAATTCGAACACCGGGGAGCTGTTTTTT
TRBJ1-1 NA NA TRBV5-1 CASSFGGTEAFF TGCGCCAGCAGCTTTGGTGGGACTGAAGCTTTCTTT
TRBJ2-7 few TRBD1 TRBV9 CASSSGGTGFEQYF TGTGCCAGCAGCTCTGGTGGGACAGGGTTCGAGCAGTACTTC
TRBJ1-2 NA NA TRBV6-1 CASEAVGYGYTF TGTGCCAGCGAAGCGGTGGGGTATGGCTACACCTTC
TRBJ2-1 NA NA TRBV12-5 CASGLFRDTFNNEQFF TGTGCTAGTGGTTTGTTCCGGGACACGTTTAACAATGAGCAGTTCTTC
TRBJ2-1 NA NA TRBV4-1 CASSQPGSYNEQFF TGCGCCAGCAGCCAACCGGGATCCTACAATGAGCAGTTCTTC
TRBJ1-1 NA NA TRBV9 CASSEDGRWNAEAFF TGTGCCAGCAGCGAAGACGGACGGTGGAACGCTGAAGCTTTCTTT
TRBJ2-7 NA TRBD2 TRBV29-1 CSASGINEQYF TGCAGCGCGAGCGGGATCAACGAGCAGTACTTC
TRBJ2-5 NA TRBD1 TRBV30 CAWSSTGGQETQYF TGTGCCTGGAGTTCGACAGGGGGCCAAGAGACCCAGTACTTC
TRBJ2-7 NA NA TRBV20-1 CSARTVAEQYF TGCAGTGCTAGGACGGTAGCCGAGCAGTACTTC
TRBJ2-3 NA NA TRBV6-6 CASGTDTQYF TGTGCCAGTGGGACAGATACGCAGTATTTT
TRBJ2-2 NA TRBD1 TRBV4-2 CASSRDRESGELFF TGTGCCAGCAGCAGGGACAGGGAGAGCGGGGAGCTGTTTTTT
TRBJ2-1 NA TRBD2 TRBV29-1 CSLTSGLYNEQFF TGCAGCCTCACTAGCGGCCTATACAATGAGCAGTTCTTC
TRBJ2-7 NA NA TRBV4-1 CASSQDPHEQYF TGCGCCAGCAGCCAAGATCCCCACGAGCAGTACTTC
TRBJ2-7 NA TRBD1 TRBV6-6 CASSYSTGHANYEQYF TGTGCCAGCAGTTACTCGACAGGGCACGCAAACTACGAGCAGTACTTC
TRBJ2-7 NA NA TRBV29-1 CSVVDVGAYEQYF TGCAGCGTTGTCGATGTTGGTGCCTACGAGCAGTACTTC
TRBJ2-5 NA TRBD2 TRBV28 CASSLETSGRETQYF TGTGCCAGCAGTTTAGAGACTAGCGGGAGAGAGACCCAGTACTTC
TRBJ1-5 few NA TRBV2 CASKATDSNQPQHF TGTGCCAGCAAGGCTACCGATAGCAATCAGCCCCAGCATTTT
TRBJ2-1 NA NA TRBV27 CASNLPEAVRNEQFF TGTGCCAGCAACCTACCGGAGGCGGTGCGGAATGAGCAGTTCTTC
TRBJ2-5 few TRBD2 TRBV27 CASCLAAQETQYF TGTGCCAGCTGTCTAGCGGCTCAAGAGACCCAGTACTTC
TRBJ1-1 NA NA TRBV29-1 CSVEEVTEAFF TGCAGCGTTGAGGAGGTCACTGAAGCTTTCTTT
TRBJ1-2 NA NA TRBV30 CAWSDPVDLPKNYGYTF TGTGCCTGGAGTGATCCCGTGGACCTCCCTAAGAACTATGGCTACACCTTC
TRBJ1-1 NA NA TRBV2 CASEGVSAEAFF TGTGCCAGCGAGGGGGTCAGCGCGGAAGCTTTCTTT
TRBJ2-2 few TRBD1 TRBV7-9 CASSHGTGDTGELFF TGTGCCAGCAGCCACGGGACAGGGGACACCGGGGAGCTGTTTTTT
TRBJ2-1 NA NA TRBV7-8 CASSLEIGSLYNEQFF TGTGCCAGCAGCTTAGAAATAGGGTCCCTATACAATGAGCAGTTCTTC
TRBJ2-7 NA NA TRBV30 CAWSWGARGEQYF TGTGCCTGGAGCTGGGGGGCGCGAGGCGAGCAGTACTTC
TRBJ1-5 NA NA TRBV16 CASSQSSRQPQHF TGTGCCAGCAGCCAATCCTCACGGCAGCCCCAGCATTTT
TRBJ2-5 NA TRBD2 TRBV27 CASIGSGREIGKTQYF TGTGCCAGCATAGGTAGCGGGAGAGAAATTGGAAAGACCCAGTACTTC
TRBJ1-4 NA NA TRBV4-1 CASSQDRAGSATNEKLFF TGCGCCAGCAGCCAAGATAGGGCAGGGAGTGCAACTAATGAAAAACTGTTTTTT
TRBJ1-5 NA TRBD1 TRBV27 CASSTNRGQPQHF TGTGCCAGCAGTACTAACAGGGGACAGCCCCAGCATTTT
TRBJ1-5 NA NA TRBV5-1 CASSLGGLSNQPQHF TGCGCCAGCAGCTTGGGGGGCTTGAGCAATCAGCCCCAGCATTTT
TRBJ1-4 few NA TRBV5-8 CASSLGGLGEKLFF TGTGCCAGCAGCTTGGGGGGCTTAGGGGAAAAACTGTTTTTT
TRBJ1-2 NA NA TRBV7-9 CASSLAGGDYGYTF TGTGCCAGCAGCTTAGCGGGGGGTGACTATGGCTACACCTTC
TRBJ2-1 NA TRBD2 TRBV6-5 CASNSGRAGGEQFF TGTGCCAGCAATAGCGGGAGGGCCGGCGGTGAGCAGTTCTTC
TRBJ2-7 few TRBD2 TRBV16 CASSSSDSSGRRQQYF TGTGCCAGCAGCTCGTCCGATAGTAGCGGGAGAAGGCAGCAGTACTTC
TRBJ1-2 NA TRBD1 TRBV29-1 CSVRTGGAYGYTF TGCAGCGTCCGGACAGGGGGGGCCTATGGCTACACCTTC
TRBJ1-3 NA NA TRBV25-1 CASSEFETSGNTIYF TGTGCCAGCAGTGAATTTGAGACGTCTGGAAACACCATATATTTT
TRBJ2-7 NA TRBD2 TRBV11-2 CASSTRDSGGPYEQYF TGTGCCAGCAGCACCCGGGATAGCGGGGGTCCCTACGAGCAGTACTTC
TRBJ2-1 NA TRBD2 TRBV5-4 CASSYRRLAGGMDEQFF TGTGCCAGCAGCTACCGCAGACTAGCGGGAGGAATGGATGAGCAGTTCTTC
TRBJ2-7 few NA TRBV11-2 CASSLGPASYEQYF TGTGCCAGCAGCTTAGGGCCGGCCTCCTACGAGCAGTACTTC
TRBJ1-2 NA NA TRBV4-1 CASSRAFAGKDYGYTF TGCGCCAGCAGCCGGGCCTTCGCCGGTAAAGACTATGGCTACACCTTC
TRBJ1-2 NA NA TRBV9 CASSPLNQIYGYTF TGTGCCAGCAGCCCGCTGAATCAAATCTATGGCTACACCTTC
TRBJ2-7 NA TRBD1 TRBV13 CASRLQGASGEQYF TGTGCCAGCAGACTACAGGGGGCGAGTGGCGAGCAGTACTTC
TRBJ2-2 NA NA TRBV29-1 CSVEGRRGGTGELFF TGCAGCGTTGAAGGGAGGCGGGGTGGCACCGGGGAGCTGTTTTTT
TRBJ2-7 once NA TRBV11-2 CASSLGRAYEQYF TGTGCCAGCAGCTTAGGCAGGGCCTACGAGCAGTACTTC
TRBJ2-3 NA NA TRBV30 CAWSVGHRVTIRGTQYF TGTGCCTGGAGTGTTGGTCATCGGGTAACGATTCGTGGTACGCAGTATTTT
TRBJ2-4 few NA TRBV29-1 CSVEGRGNIQYF TGCAGCGTTGAAGGCCGGGGAAACATTCAGTACTTC
TRBJ2-1 few NA TRBV11-2 CASSLGFREQFF TGTGCCAGCAGCTTAGGTTTTCGTGAGCAGTTCTTC
TRBJ1-1 few NA TRBV15 CATSREGMAEAFF TGTGCCACCAGCAGAGAGGGCATGGCTGAAGCTTTCTTT
TRBJ2-7 NA NA TRBV6-5 CASPRSGTPYEQYF TGTGCCAGCCCCCGTAGTGGCACACCCTACGAGCAGTACTTC
TRBJ2-2 few TRBD1 TRBV29-1 CSVDGTGDKAGELFF TGCAGCGTTGACGGGACAGGGGATAAGGCCGGGGAGCTGTTTTTT
TRBJ1-2 few NA TRBV7-9 CASSLGDIRGYTF TGTGCCAGCAGCCTGGGGGACATCCGGGGCTACACCTTC